This TCR beta chain was recovered during a study of graft-versus-host responses after intestinal transplantation. Overall study: Recipients had transplants, and these were multivisceral, liver-intestinal, or isolated intestinal.

Libraries were prepared by immunoSEQ multiplex PCR; TCRdb keeps only in-frame clonotypes and omits some of them. Found here are 96,000 or so clones, around nine tenths of them singletons; the top ten hold over 0.15%. V lost 5 bases and J lost 3; bases outside the gene matches: 6. The CDR3 extends over 15 amino acids. CDR1 and CDR2 (germline): PRHDT, FYEKMQ (reference sequence). With respect to this clone: Its antigen remains unknown.

Sequenced material: unstimulated CD4+ T cells sorted from spleen or lymph node cells, taken before intestinal transplant. This clonotype was obtained from a human donor who received an intestinal transplant. The chain carries TRBV13 and TRBJ1-3, with 8 bases identical to TRBD1. CDR3 protein: CASSTQGAYGNTIYF. In DNA form, the CDR3 reads TGTGCCAGCAGCACCCAGGGGGCGTATGGAAACACCATATATTTT.